Here is one T cell receptor (beta chain) with its context. Its specificity is not known. This sample was included in a study of cytomegalovirus exposure and HLA in healthy donors. The CDR3 sequence is 11 residues long. Germline V gives CDR1 SNHLY, CDR2 FYNNEI. Study results and limitations: In an earlier analysis, about 87% or about 30%: the productive usage of most TCR beta V segments. Later analysis demonstrated an association between a missense DCLRE1C variant and TCR beta V- and J-gene trimming. The authors assumed roughly uniform sequencing depth across donors for presence/absence analyses.

Primers for the PCR totalled 60 Vbeta and 13 Jbeta. Produced via immunoSEQ multiplex PCR; TCRdb's table is partial and in-frame only. Among approximately 100,000 clones listed, about 75% were seen once. The receptor comes from a middle-aged man in good health and CMV-seronegative. The chain employs TRBV2 and TRBJ2-5; a possible D gene is TRBD2 (5 bases). Judging by the DNA end, TRBJ2-7 fits better; the J call may be wrong. The material sequenced was PBMCs. This chain's CDR3 is CASRIGGEQYF. CDR3 in DNA: TGTGCCAGCAGGATCGGAGGCGAGCAGTACTTC.